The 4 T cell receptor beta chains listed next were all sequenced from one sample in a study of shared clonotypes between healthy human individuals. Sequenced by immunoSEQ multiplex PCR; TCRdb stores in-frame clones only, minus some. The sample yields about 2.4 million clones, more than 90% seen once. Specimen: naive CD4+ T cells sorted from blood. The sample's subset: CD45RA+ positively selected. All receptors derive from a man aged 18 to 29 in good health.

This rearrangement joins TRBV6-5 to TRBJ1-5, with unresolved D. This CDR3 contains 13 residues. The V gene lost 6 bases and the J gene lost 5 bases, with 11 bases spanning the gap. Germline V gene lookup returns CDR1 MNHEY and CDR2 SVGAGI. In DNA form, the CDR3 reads TGTGCCAGCAGCCCAGACACCTATCAGCCCCAGCATTTT. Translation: CASSPDTYQPQHF.

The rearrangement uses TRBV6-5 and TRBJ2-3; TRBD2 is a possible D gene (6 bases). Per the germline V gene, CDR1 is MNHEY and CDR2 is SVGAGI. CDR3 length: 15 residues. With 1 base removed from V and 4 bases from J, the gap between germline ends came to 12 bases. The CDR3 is CASSYYGGLSDTQYF. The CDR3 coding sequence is TGTGCCAGCAGTTACTACGGGGGTCTGTCAGATACGCAGTATTTT.

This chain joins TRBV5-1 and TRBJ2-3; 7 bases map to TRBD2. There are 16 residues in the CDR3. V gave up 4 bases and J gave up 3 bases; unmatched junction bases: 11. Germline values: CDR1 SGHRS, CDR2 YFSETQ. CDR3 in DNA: TGCGCCAGCAGCCCACTAAGCGGGACGGGGACAGATACGCAGTATTTT. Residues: CASSPLSGTGTDTQYF.

The CDR3 here is CASEKVAAGGYTF. For the CDR3, the DNA is TGTGCCTCTGAGAAGGTGGCCGCTGGGGGCTACACCTTC. The V and J genes are TRBV19 and TRBJ1-2; no firm D call. The length of the CDR3 is 13 residues. Trimming pared 11 bases from V and 8 bases from J, leaving 21 bases between. Germline-derived CDR1 and CDR2 are LNHDA and SQIVND (reference sequence).